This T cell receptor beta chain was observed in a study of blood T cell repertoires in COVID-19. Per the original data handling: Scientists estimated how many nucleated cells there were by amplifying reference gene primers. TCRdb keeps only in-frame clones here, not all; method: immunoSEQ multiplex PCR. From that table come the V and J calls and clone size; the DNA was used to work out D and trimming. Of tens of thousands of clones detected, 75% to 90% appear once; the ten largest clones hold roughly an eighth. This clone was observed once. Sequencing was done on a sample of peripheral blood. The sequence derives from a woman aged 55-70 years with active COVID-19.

CDR3 sequence reads: CASTSGWGDTDTQYF. DNA of the CDR3: TGTGCCAGCACCTCCGGGTGGGGGGACACAGATACGCAGTATTTT. This chain links TRBV2 with TRBJ2-3; D is perhaps TRBD2 (6 bases). The germline CDR1 and CDR2 sequences are SNHLY and FYNNEI. Trimming removed 7 bases from V and 2 bases from J, with 16 bases in between. The CDR3 covers 15 residues.